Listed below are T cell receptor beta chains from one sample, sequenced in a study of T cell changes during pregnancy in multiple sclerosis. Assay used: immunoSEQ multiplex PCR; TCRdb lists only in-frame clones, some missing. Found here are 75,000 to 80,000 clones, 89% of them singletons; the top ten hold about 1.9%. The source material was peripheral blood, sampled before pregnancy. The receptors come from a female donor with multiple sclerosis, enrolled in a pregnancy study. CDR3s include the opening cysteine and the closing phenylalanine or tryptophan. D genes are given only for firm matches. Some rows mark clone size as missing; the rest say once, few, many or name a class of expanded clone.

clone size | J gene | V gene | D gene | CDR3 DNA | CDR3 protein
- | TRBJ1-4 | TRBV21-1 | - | TGTGCCAGCAGCAAAGTGGTTAGACAGCTAACTAATGAAAAACTGTTTTTT | CASSKVVRQLTNEKLFF
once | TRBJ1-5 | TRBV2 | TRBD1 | TGTGCCAGCCTCCGGGACAGGGGGCGTGAGCAGCCCCAGCATTTT | CASLRDRGREQPQHF
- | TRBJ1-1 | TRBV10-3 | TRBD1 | TGTGCCATCAGTGAGTCGAGACAGGGGAGGGAAGCTTTCTTT | CAISESRQGREAFF
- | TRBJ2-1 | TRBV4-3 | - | TGCGCCAGCAGCCAATCTCTCCCTCTGGGGGGAAGCTCCTACAATGAGCAGTTCTTC | CASSQSLPLGGSSYNEQFF
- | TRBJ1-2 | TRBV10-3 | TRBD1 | TGTGCCATCAGACTCCAGGGGGTCGGCTACACCTTC | CAIRLQGVGYTF
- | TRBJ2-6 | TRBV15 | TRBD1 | TGTGCCACCAGCCCGACAGGGGATTCCTCTGGGGCCAACGTCCTGACTTTC | CATSPTGDSSGANVLTF
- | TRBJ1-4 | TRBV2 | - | TGTGCCAGCAGCCCCCGGGACAATAATGAAAAACTGTTTTTT | CASSPRDNNEKLFF
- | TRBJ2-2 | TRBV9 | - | TGTGCCAGCACCGGGGGGCTCCCTACCGGGGAGCTGTTTTTT | CASTGGLPTGELFF
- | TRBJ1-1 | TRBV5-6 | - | TGTGCCCCGACCGGGGGGCGCGAAACTGAAGCTTTCTTT | CAPTGGRETEAFF
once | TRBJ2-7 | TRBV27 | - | TGTGCCAGCAGTTTGGAAGGGGCGGGGGAGCAGTACTTC | CASSLEGAGEQYF
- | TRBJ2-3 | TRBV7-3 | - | TGTGCCAGCAGCTTAATCGGTGGGGGGGCGGCAGATACGCAGTATTTT | CASSLIGGGAADTQYF
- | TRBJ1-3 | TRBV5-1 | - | TGCGCCAGCAGCTTGGCGGCAGGGAACTCTGGAAACACCATATATTTT | CASSLAAGNSGNTIYF
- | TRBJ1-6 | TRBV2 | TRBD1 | TGTGCCAGCAGCCTGGACAGGTCCGATTCACCCCTCCACTTT | CASSLDRSDSPLHF
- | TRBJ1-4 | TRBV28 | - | TGTGCCAGCAGTTTCCGTCTCCGGGTACGTGAAAAACTGTTTTTT | CASSFRLRVREKLFF
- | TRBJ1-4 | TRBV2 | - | TGTGCCAGCAGCCGTGCAACTAATGAAAAACTGTTTTTT | CASSRATNEKLFF
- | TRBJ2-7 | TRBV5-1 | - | TGCGCCAGCAGCTTGGCCCAAGGGGCTAATTACGAGCAGTACTTC | CASSLAQGANYEQYF
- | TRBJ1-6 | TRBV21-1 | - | TGTGCCAGCAGCAAAGAGGGTAGGGGCAGGGTAGGTTATAATTCACCCCTCCACTTT | CASSKEGRGRVGYNSPLHF
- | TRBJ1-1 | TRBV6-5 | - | TGTGCCAGCAGTTACACAGGGAACACTGAAGCTTTCTTT | CASSYTGNTEAFF
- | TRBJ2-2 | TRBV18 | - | TGTGCCAGCTCACCCCCCGGGACACCCTCGAACACCGGGGAGCTGTTTTTT | CASSPPGTPSNTGELFF
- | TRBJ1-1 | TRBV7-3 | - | TGTGCCAGCAGCTTACAACCAGGGTTGAGCACTGAAGCTTTCTTT | CASSLQPGLSTEAFF
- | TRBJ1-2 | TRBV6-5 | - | TGTGCCAGCAGTCCCATACAGGGACGATATGGCTACACCTTC | CASSPIQGRYGYTF
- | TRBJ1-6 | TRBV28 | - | TGTGCCAGCAGTTTGCCGGAGCTTAATTCACCCCTCCACTTT | CASSLPELNSPLHF
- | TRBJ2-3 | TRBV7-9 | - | TGTGCCAGCAGCTTACTCTCTTCTAGCACAGATACGCAGTATTTT | CASSLLSSSTDTQYF
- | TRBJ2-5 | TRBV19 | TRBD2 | TGTGCCAGTAGTATTTGGGTTGGAGCGGGGGGCCAAGAGACCCAGTACTTC | CASSIWVGAGGQETQYF
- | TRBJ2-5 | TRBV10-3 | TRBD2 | TGTGCCATCAGAGCTATCGGGGGGCAAGAGACCCAGTACTTC | CAIRAIGGQETQYF
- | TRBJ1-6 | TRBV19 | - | TGTGCCAGTTCCCATACCCTTGCGAATAATTCACCCCTCCACTTT | CASSHTLANNSPLHF
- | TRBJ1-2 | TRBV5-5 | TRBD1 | TGTGCCAGCAGCTTAGAACGACGGGGGACAGATTACTTC | CASSLERRGTDYF
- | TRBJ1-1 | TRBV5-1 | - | TGCGCCAGCAGCTTTTACCAGGCCGGGGGCACTGAAGCTTTCTTT | CASSFYQAGGTEAFF
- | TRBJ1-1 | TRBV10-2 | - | TGCGCCAGCAGTGACCCCGGAGGGGTTCTTCCCACTGAAGCTTTCTTT | CASSDPGGVLPTEAFF
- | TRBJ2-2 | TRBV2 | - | TGTGCCAGCAGTGAAGCGTCGACAGGCACCGGGGAGCTGTTTTTT | CASSEASTGTGELFF
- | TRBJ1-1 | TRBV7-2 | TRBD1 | TGTGCCAGCAGCCCCATGACAGGGGCAGTGTTTGCTTTCTTT | CASSPMTGAVFAFF
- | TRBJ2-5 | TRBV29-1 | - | TGCAGCGTTGACACAGGATCACAAGAGACCCAGTACTTC | CSVDTGSQETQYF
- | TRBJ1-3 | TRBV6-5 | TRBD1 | TGTGCCAGCAGCAGACAGGGAGGAAACACCATATATTTT | CASSRQGGNTIYF
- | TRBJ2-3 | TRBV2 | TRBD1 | TGTGCCAGCGCCGGACAGGGGGCGTTCGATACGCAGTATTTT | CASAGQGAFDTQYF
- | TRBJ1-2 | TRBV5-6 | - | TGTGCCAGCAGCCCGTACTTCACGGGGGGCTACACCTTC | CASSPYFTGGYTF
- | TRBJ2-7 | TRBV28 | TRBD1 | TGTGCCAGCACCCCTCTAGGGACAGGGGTCTACGAGCAGTACTTC | CASTPLGTGVYEQYF
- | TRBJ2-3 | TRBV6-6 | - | TGTGCCAGCAGTGCGACGGCGGCCACAGATACGCAGTATTTT | CASSATAATDTQYF
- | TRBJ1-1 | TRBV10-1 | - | TGCGCCAGCAGTGAGGCAGGGGCTACTGAAGCTTTCTTT | CASSEAGATEAFF
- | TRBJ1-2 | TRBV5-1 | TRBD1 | TGCGCCAGCGCAACAGGGGCCTCGAATGGCTACACCTTC | CASATGASNGYTF
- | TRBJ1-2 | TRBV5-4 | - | TGTGCCAGCAGCTCCCCCGGGAACTATGGCTACACCTTC | CASSSPGNYGYTF